The 7 T cell receptor beta chains reported below all come from one sample, sequenced in a study of CD8 T cells in Susac syndrome. RNA amounts of roughly 0.5 to 1 ug underwent reverse transcription with random hexamers. TCRdb analysed the immunoSEQ multiplex PCR reads with MiXCR anew, one entry per CDR3 protein. This sample has 150,000 to 200,000 distinct CDR3 sequences, with about 93% found just once. The sequenced sample consisted of CD4+ T cells from PBMCs. These receptors were obtained from a human donor in good health.

This chain connects TRBV9 to TRBJ1-2; D ambiguous. Per germline, CDR1 SGDLS and CDR2 YYNGEE. The germline V and J ends were trimmed by 3 bases and 4 bases, with 25 bases remaining between them. This CDR3 is 18 amino acids long. The CDR3 DNA is TGTGCCAGCAGCGCCGGGCCAGCCGACCCCGGAACGCTCTATGGCTACACCTTC. Amino acid sequence: CASSAGPADPGTLYGYTF.

The rearrangement joins TRBV7-2 to TRBJ2-7, with D uncertain. The CDR3 loop spans 14 amino acids. CDR1 is SGHTA, CDR2 FQGNSA, per germline. Between the trimmed V and J ends, which lost 1 base and 5 bases, there was a span of 12 bases. Written as DNA, the CDR3 is TGTGCCAGCAGCTTAGAGGGCCTTTCGGACGAGCAGTACTTC. It translates to CASSLEGLSDEQYF.

The gene calls are TRBV27 and TRBJ1-5, with D unclear. Germline assignment: CDR1 MNHEY and CDR2 SMNVEV (reference sequence). The ends were cut back, 8 bases at V and 3 bases at J, with 17 bases in the middle. The CDR3 runs to 15 residues. CDR3: CASGRIARDNQPQHF. CDR3 DNA sequence: TGTGCCAGCGGAAGGATAGCTAGAGACAATCAGCCCCAGCATTTT.

This chain connects TRBV4-1 to TRBJ1-1; D not certain. Trimming took off 1 base at V and 2 bases at J, with 14 bases between the two ends. The CDR3 loop spans 16 amino acids. The V gene's germline CDR1 is MGHRA and CDR2 YSYEKL. The CDR3, as DNA: TGCGCCAGCAGCCAAGGCATGGGAAAAAAAAACACTGAAGCTTTCTTT. Translated, it gives CASSQGMGKKNTEAFF.

The chain uses TRBV6-1 and TRBJ1-1; 8 nucleotides align to TRBD1. CDR3 length: 15 residues. Losses at the gene ends were 3 bases for V and 5 bases for J; bases not matched to a gene: 8. Germline CDR1 is MNHNS and CDR2 is SASEGT. CDR3 protein: CASSDRGQGSTEAFF. CDR3 bases: TGTGCCAGCAGTGATCGCGGACAGGGCTCAACTGAAGCTTTCTTT.

The rearrangement links TRBV18 to TRBJ2-3; TRBD1 matches at 10 bases. J was trimmed by 5 bases and V by 2 bases; bases with no gene match: 4. The CDR3 extends over 15 amino acids. Germline V gene lookup returns CDR1 KGHSH and CDR2 LQKENI. Written as DNA, the CDR3 is TGTGCCAGCTCACCAAGGACAGGGGGAAAAGATACGCAGTATTTT. Protein product: CASSPRTGGKDTQYF.

The chain carries TRBV12-3 or TRBV12-4 and TRBJ1-6, with a weak D call TRBD1 (5 bases). The V and J ends lost 4 bases and 3 bases respectively, with 10 bases between them. This CDR3 spans 15 amino acids. The CDR3 DNA is TGTGCCAGCAGTTCGACGGGGGGCTATAATTCACCCCTCCACTTT. This gives the protein CASSSTGGYNSPLHF.